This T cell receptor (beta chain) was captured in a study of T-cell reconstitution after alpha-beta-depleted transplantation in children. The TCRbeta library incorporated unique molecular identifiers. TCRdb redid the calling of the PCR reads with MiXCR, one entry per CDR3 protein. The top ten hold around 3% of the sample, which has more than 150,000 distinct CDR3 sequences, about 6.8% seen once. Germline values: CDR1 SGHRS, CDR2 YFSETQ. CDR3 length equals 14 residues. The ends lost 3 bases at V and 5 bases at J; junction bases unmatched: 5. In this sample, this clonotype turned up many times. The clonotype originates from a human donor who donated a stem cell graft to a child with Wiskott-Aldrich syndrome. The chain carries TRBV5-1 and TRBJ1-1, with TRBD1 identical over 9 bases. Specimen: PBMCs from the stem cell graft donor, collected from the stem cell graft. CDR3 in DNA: TGCGCCAGCAGCTCAAACAGGGGGCGGACTGAAGCTTTCTTT. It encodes CASSSNRGRTEAFF.